These 2 T cell receptor beta chains share one sample of origin, sequenced in a study of cytomegalovirus exposure and HLA in healthy donors. The primer mix had 60 Vbeta and 13 Jbeta primers. Libraries were prepared by immunoSEQ multiplex PCR; TCRdb keeps only in-frame clonotypes and omits some of them. Of almost 85,000 clones in the sample, more than 70% are singletons; the top ten hold around 2.6%. Source material: PBMCs. Receptor source: a male donor in good health and CMV-seropositive.

The rearrangement uses TRBV19 and TRBJ2-7; 11 positions match TRBD2. The CDR3 extends over 15 amino acids. Germline CDR1 LNHDA, CDR2 SQIVND (reference sequence). Losses at the gene ends were 5 bases for V and 3 bases for J; bases not matched to a gene: 6. The CDR3 bases are TGTGCCAGTAGTCACGGGACTAGCGGATTCTACGAGCAGTACTTC. Translation gives CASSHGTSGFYEQYF. Using reference TRBV19 and TRBJ2-7 for the parts outside the CDR3, the full variable domain is DGGITQSPKYLFRKEGQNVTLSCEQNLNHDAMYWYRQDPGQGLRLIYYSQIVNDFQKGDIAEGYSVSREKKESFPLTVTSAQKNPTAFYLCASSHGTSGFYEQYFGPGTRLTVT.

The rearrangement uses TRBV28 and TRBJ2-7, with 12 bases that match TRBD2. This CDR3 has 18 amino acids. Germline loops: CDR1 MDHEN, CDR2 SYDVKM. J gave up 4 bases and V 10 bases, and 20 bases lay outside the gene matches. CDR3 DNA: TGTGCCACCCGGGTGGGGGAGCGACTAGCGGGAGAATGGTACGAGCAGTACTTC. The encoded protein is CATRVGERLAGEWYEQYF. Full variable domain (rest looked up from reference TRBV28 and TRBJ2-7): DVKVTQSSRYLVKRTGEKVFLECVQDMDHENMFWYRQDPGLGLRLIYFSYDVKMKEKGDIPEGYSVSREKKERFSLILESASTNQTSMYLCATRVGERLAGEWYEQYFGPGTRLTVT.